The entry below gives a single T cell receptor beta chain sequence along with its context. Its specificity is unknown. Some clones are missing from TCRdb's copy, which holds only in-frame ones; the method was immunoSEQ multiplex PCR. The sample carries approximately 70,000 clones, about 94% recorded once. The CDR3 is 14 residues long. The germline gives CDR1 SGDLS, CDR2 YYNGEE. V was pared by 0 bases and J by 3 bases, with 7 bases between. This record comes from a study of OX40 agonist ivuxolimab in advanced cancers. The overall study: Prior therapy, whether anti-PD-1, anti-PD-L1 or anti-CTLA-4, was allowed, and less than 45% had some. Points from the study as a whole: Average numbers of expanded clones were greater in CD8+ T cells than in CD4+. Doses of 0.1 to 3.0 mg/kg were accompanied by clonal expansion of CD4+ and CD8+ blood T cells by week 6.

The chain joins TRBV9 to TRBJ1-3; D is uncertain. The receptor was isolated from an adult with an advanced solid tumor such as melanoma, head and neck, liver or kidney cancer. The source was CD4+ or CD8+ T cells sorted from blood, collected in a trial of the OX40 agonist ivuxolimab. The DNA of the CDR3 is TGTGCCAGCAGCGTAGGGGATATTGGAAACACCATATATTTT. This codes for CASSVGDIGNTIYF.